A selection of T cell receptor beta chains follows, all from one sample in a study of a mutant IDH1 vaccine in newly diagnosed glioma. Some clones are missing from TCRdb's copy, which holds only in-frame ones; the method was immunoSEQ multiplex PCR. The top ten hold approximately 3.9% of the sample, which has about 59,000 clones, around 83% seen once. Antigens for these TCRs are unknown. The sequencing here drew on PBMCs, taken from a glioma patient whose treatment included an IDH1 peptide vaccine. These receptors all come from a man under 40 with glioma. Each CDR3 is given with its conserved first and last residue. Each record gives: D gene, V gene, clone size, J gene, CDR3 DNA, CDR3 protein. D genes are given only for firm matches. For some rows the clone size is stated as once, few or many, or as a class when expanded; others skip it.

>TRBD1|TRBV5-5|-|TRBJ1-3
TGTGCCAGCAGCCGTGCCGGGACAGAAGGAAACACCATATATTTT
CASSRAGTEGNTIYF
>TRBD2|TRBV11-3|-|TRBJ2-5
TGTGCCAGCAGCCTTGGGGGGGTGAGGGAGACCCAGTACTTC
CASSLGGVRETQYF
>-|TRBV5-4|-|TRBJ2-1
TGTGCCAGCAGCTTGTTGCTAGCAGGCGATGAGCAGTTCTTC
CASSLLLAGDEQFF
>-|TRBV30|-|TRBJ2-5
TGTGCCTGGAACCGGGACCAAGGGGAGACCCAGTACTTC
CAWNRDQGETQYF
>TRBD1|TRBV10-2|-|TRBJ2-2
TGCGCCGGCAGGGGGCGGGACACCGGGGAGCTGTTTTTT
CAGRGRDTGELFF
>-|TRBV11-2|-|TRBJ2-7
TGTGCCAGCAGCTCCTTAAGACAGACCTACGAGCAGTACTTC
CASSSLRQTYEQYF
>TRBD1|TRBV6-5|-|TRBJ2-7
TGTGCCAGCAGTTACTCGGGACAGGGTTTCCACGAGCAGTACTTC
CASSYSGQGFHEQYF
>-|TRBV5-4|-|TRBJ1-1
TGTGCCAGCAGCTTGGGGCAAGGGGGAGACACTGAAGCTTTCTTT
CASSLGQGGDTEAFF
>-|TRBV7-2|-|TRBJ1-3
TGTGCCAGCAGCTTAGACTCTCTTTCTGGAAACACCATATATTTT
CASSLDSLSGNTIYF
>-|TRBV19|-|TRBJ2-4
TGTGCCAGTAGTATAAAGACATTCGTCAAAGCCAAAAACATTCAGTACTTC
CASSIKTFVKAKNIQYF
>-|TRBV5-1|-|TRBJ1-1
TGCGCCAGCAGCTTTAGAGGCATGAACACTGAAGCTTTCTTT
CASSFRGMNTEAFF
>-|TRBV7-2|-|TRBJ1-1
TGTGCCAGCAGCTTAGTTCCGTCTCGGGCAGGCCCGAACACTGAAGCTTTCTTT
CASSLVPSRAGPNTEAFF
>-|TRBV28|few|TRBJ1-2
TGTGCCAGCAACGACAAGAACAACTATGGCTACACCTTC
CASNDKNNYGYTF
>-|TRBV28|-|TRBJ2-7
TGTGCCAGCAGTTTAGGGCAGAAAAAGAACGAGCAGTACTTC
CASSLGQKKNEQYF
>TRBD1|TRBV18|-|TRBJ2-2
TGTGCCAGCTCACCGCGGACAGGGGGCACCGGGGAGCTGTTTTTT
CASSPRTGGTGELFF
>-|TRBV13|-|TRBJ1-2
TGTGCCAGCAGCCCCAAGGCAGCATTCTATGGCTACACCTTC
CASSPKAAFYGYTF
>TRBD2|TRBV9|once|TRBJ2-2
TGTGCCAGCAGCCCACTACCGGGCGGGGGGGGCACCGGGGAGCTGTTTTTT
CASSPLPGGGGTGELFF
>-|TRBV30|-|TRBJ1-1
TGTGCCTGGGCAGGGAATATGAACACTGAAGCTTTCTTT
CAWAGNMNTEAFF
>TRBD1|TRBV7-6|-|TRBJ1-2
TGTGCCAGCAGCTTAGGGACAGGGGGGTCTTATTATGGCTACACCTTC
CASSLGTGGSYYGYTF
>-|TRBV5-4|-|TRBJ1-3
TGTGCCAGCAGCTTGGGGACGTCCTACTCTGGAAACACCATATATTTT
CASSLGTSYSGNTIYF
>-|TRBV18|-|TRBJ2-1
TGTGCCAGCTCAGTCCTAGCGATTGAGCAGTTCTTC
CASSVLAIEQFF
>-|TRBV5-1|-|TRBJ1-6
TGCGCCAGCAGCTTGGAGGCTTTAAGCTCCTATAATTCACCCCTCCACTTT
CASSLEALSSYNSPLHF
>TRBD2|TRBV10-2|once|TRBJ2-1
TGCGCCAGTCGGATGGGCGGGGGGGAAAGCGATGAGCAGTTCTTC
CASRMGGGESDEQFF
>-|TRBV5-1|once|TRBJ2-2
TGCGCCAGCAGCTTGGAGTATAGAGTCACCGGGGAGCTGTTTTTT
CASSLEYRVTGELFF
>-|TRBV21-1|few|TRBJ2-7
TGTGCCAGCAGCAAAGGAAAAGGGGGTTCGGGCGAGCAGTACTTC
CASSKGKGGSGEQYF
>TRBD2|TRBV6-1|-|TRBJ2-3
TGTGCCAGCAGCGCGGGGGGGCTCCCAGATACGCAGTATTTT
CASSAGGLPDTQYF
>-|TRBV11-2|-|TRBJ1-1
TGTGCCAGCAGCTTAGGAACCTACACTGAAGCTTTCTTT
CASSLGTYTEAFF
>-|TRBV4-2|-|TRBJ1-6
TGTGCCAGCAGCCAAGATAACGGGGTTAGCTCCTATAATTCACCCCTCCACTTT
CASSQDNGVSSYNSPLHF
>-|TRBV6-6|-|TRBJ1-5
TGTGCCAGCAGGAGGCCGGGACCTAATCAGCCCCAGCATTTT
CASRRPGPNQPQHF
>-|TRBV6-4|-|TRBJ1-4
TGTGCCAGCAGCGATTCTGGTACACAACTGTTTTTT
CASSDSGTQLFF
>TRBD1|TRBV10-3|-|TRBJ1-6
TGTGCCCTCAGAGGGGACAGCGGTAATTCACCCCTCCACTTT
CALRGDSGNSPLHF
>-|TRBV21-1|-|TRBJ2-7
TGTGCCAGCAGCAAAGGGGCTAGGGAACTACAGGAGCAGTACTTC
CASSKGARELQEQYF
>-|TRBV2|-|TRBJ1-6
TGTGCCAGCAGCCAGACAGGCCCCTCGTGGAATCATTCACCCCTCCACTTT
CASSQTGPSWNHSPLHF
>-|TRBV18|-|TRBJ1-6
TGTGCCAGCTCCTTGACAGGAATGGGTTCACCCCTCCACTTT
CASSLTGMGSPLHF
>TRBD2|TRBV5-4|-|TRBJ2-5
TGTGCCAGCAGCCCCGGGCGGGGGGGAAGTCAAGAGACCCAGTACTTC
CASSPGRGGSQETQYF
>TRBD1|TRBV7-9|-|TRBJ2-3
TGTGCCAGCAGCCCAGACAGGGGGACGCAGTATTTT
CASSPDRGTQYF
>TRBD2|TRBV18|-|TRBJ2-3
TGTGCCAGCTCACGACTAGCGGGGGGGCCTGGAGATACGCAGTATTTT
CASSRLAGGPGDTQYF
>-|TRBV5-1|few|TRBJ1-1
TGCGCCAGCAGCTTTGCCGGCGCTGGGACTGAAGCTTTCTTT
CASSFAGAGTEAFF
>-|TRBV19|-|TRBJ1-2
TGTGCCAGTAGTATCTCTCGGTCTCGGGGTGGCTACACCTTC
CASSISRSRGGYTF
>TRBD1|TRBV6-5|-|TRBJ1-5
TGTGCCAGCAGAAGACAGGGGTGGGGCAATCAGCCCCAGCATTTT
CASRRQGWGNQPQHF
>-|TRBV28|-|TRBJ1-5
TGTGCCAGCAGTTTAGTTTTTTCCAATCAGCCCCAGCATTTT
CASSLVFSNQPQHF
>TRBD2|TRBV7-9|-|TRBJ2-1
TGTGCCAGCAGCCCCCCCGGGGTAGCGGGGGACAATGAGCAGTTCTTC
CASSPPGVAGDNEQFF
>-|TRBV10-2|-|TRBJ2-1
TGCGCCAGCATCGAGGGGGGTTCCTACAATGAGCAGTTCTTC
CASIEGGSYNEQFF
>-|TRBV27|once|TRBJ1-6
TGTGCCAGCAGTCTTACAGGGCGAGGTAATTCACCCCTCCACTTT
CASSLTGRGNSPLHF
>TRBD2|TRBV13|-|TRBJ2-7
TGTGCCAGCAGCTGGGGGACTAGCTCCTACGAGCAGTACTTC
CASSWGTSSYEQYF
>TRBD1|TRBV2|-|TRBJ1-1
TGTGCCAGCAGTACTGACAGGGCGCGTGGAGCTTTCTTT
CASSTDRARGAFF
>TRBD1|TRBV27|few|TRBJ1-5
TGTGCCAGCAGTAGGGGACAGGGGAACAATCAGCCCCAGCATTTT
CASSRGQGNNQPQHF
>TRBD1|TRBV4-1|few|TRBJ1-1
TGCGCCAGCAGCCGACAGGGGAACACTGAAGCTTTCTTT
CASSRQGNTEAFF
>-|TRBV2|-|TRBJ1-1
TGTGCCAGCAGTGACCGGGGGAGCTGGAACACTGAAGCTTTCTTT
CASSDRGSWNTEAFF
>-|TRBV27|few|TRBJ1-2
TGTGCCAGCAGTTGCCCCCCTGGGGACTACTATGGCTACACCTTC
CASSCPPGDYYGYTF
>-|TRBV6-1|-|TRBJ2-7
TGTGCCAGCAGTGGTCCCGAAAGGGGCGGGATCGAGCAGTACTTC
CASSGPERGGIEQYF
>TRBD2|TRBV6-1|-|TRBJ2-1
TGTGCCAGCAGTGAAACTAGCGGGGCCTACAATGAGCAGTTCTTC
CASSETSGAYNEQFF
>-|TRBV5-6|-|TRBJ1-1
TGTGCCAGCAGCCAACTCTGGGGTGAAGCTTTCTTT
CASSQLWGEAFF
>TRBD2|TRBV25-1|-|TRBJ2-5
TGTGCCAGCAGAGGGACTAGCGGGGGGAATAAAGAGACCCAGTACTTC
CASRGTSGGNKETQYF
>TRBD1|TRBV19|-|TRBJ2-7
TGTGCCAGTAGTCCGGTCGGTACAGGGGCACTCTACGAGCAGTACTTC
CASSPVGTGALYEQYF
>-|TRBV7-2|-|TRBJ2-1
TGTGCCAGCAGCTTAGACAGTCCGTTTGGCAGTGAGCAGTTCTTC
CASSLDSPFGSEQFF
>TRBD2|TRBV7-2|-|TRBJ2-3
TGTGCCAGCAGCTCAGTCGGGACTAGCGGGGTGGATACGCAGTATTTT
CASSSVGTSGVDTQYF
>-|TRBV27|-|TRBJ1-6
TGTGCCAGCAGCCACAGGAGCGTCAGCTCCTATAATTCACCCCTCCACTTT
CASSHRSVSSYNSPLHF
>-|TRBV7-2|-|TRBJ1-5
TGTGCCAGCAGCTGGCAGGATCATCAGCCCCAGCATTTT
CASSWQDHQPQHF